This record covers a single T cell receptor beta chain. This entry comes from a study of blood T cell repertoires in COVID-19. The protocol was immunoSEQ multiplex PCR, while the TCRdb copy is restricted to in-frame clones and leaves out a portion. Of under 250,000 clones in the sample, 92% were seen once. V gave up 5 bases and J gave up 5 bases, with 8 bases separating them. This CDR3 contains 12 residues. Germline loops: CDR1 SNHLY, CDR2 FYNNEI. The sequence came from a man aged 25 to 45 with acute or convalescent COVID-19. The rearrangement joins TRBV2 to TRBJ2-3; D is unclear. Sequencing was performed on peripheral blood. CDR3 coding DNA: TGTGCCAGCAGTAGTACAAAAGATACGCAGTATTTT. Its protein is CASSSTKDTQYF.